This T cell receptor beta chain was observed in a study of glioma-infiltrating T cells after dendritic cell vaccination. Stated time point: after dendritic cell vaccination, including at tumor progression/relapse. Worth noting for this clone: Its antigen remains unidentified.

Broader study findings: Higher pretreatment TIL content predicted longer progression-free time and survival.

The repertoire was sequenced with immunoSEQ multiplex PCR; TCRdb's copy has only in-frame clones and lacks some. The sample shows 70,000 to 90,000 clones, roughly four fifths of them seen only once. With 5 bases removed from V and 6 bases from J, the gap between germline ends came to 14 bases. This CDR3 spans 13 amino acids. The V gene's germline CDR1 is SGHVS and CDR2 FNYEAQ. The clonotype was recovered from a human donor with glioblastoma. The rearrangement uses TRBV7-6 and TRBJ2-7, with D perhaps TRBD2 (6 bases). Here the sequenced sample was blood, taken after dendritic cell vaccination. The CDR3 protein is CASSALTSGEQYF. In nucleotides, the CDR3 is TGTGCCAGCAGCGCATTGACTAGTGGCGAGCAGTACTTC.